This entry features one T cell receptor (beta chain) sequence. The sample belongs to a study of CD8+CD57+ T cells in acquired aplastic anemia. The wider study: DNA from sorted CD4+ and CD8+ cells averaged roughly 3.2 ug.

The J segment lost 3 bases and the V segment lost 6 bases, leaving 9 bases of the junction unmatched. The CDR3 extends over 15 amino acids. CDR1 is MNHNY and CDR2 is SVGAGI in the germline V gene (reference sequence). Sequencing was done on patients that had shown CD8+CD57+ cell expansion by flow cytometry. According to the study, genomic DNA was the template for TCR beta VDJ and CDR3 profiling. TCRdb redid the calling of the reads with MiXCR, one entry per CDR3 protein. The data hold more than 150,000 distinct CDR3 sequences, with approximately 44% observed a single time. This TCR derives from a human donor with aplastic anemia. Sequencing was performed on sorted CD4+, CD8+, or CD8+CD57+ T cells (not recorded which) from PBMCs. This sequence joins TRBV6-6 and TRBJ2-5, with TRBD2 matching 8 bases. The CDR3 sequence is CASSLRGGRKETQYF. The CDR3 bases are TGTGCCAGCAGCTTGCGCGGGGGGCGAAAAGAGACCCAGTACTTC.